This T cell receptor beta chain was captured in a study of vaccination effects on CD4 cells after COVID-19 (dated by TCRdb to the early 2020s). For context, the study as a whole: Across the study, the median time from the second dose to post-vaccine sampling was 72 days (range 14 to 241). A total of nine to ten COVID-19 convalescent patients and several SARS-CoV-2-naive healthy vaccine recipients were included in the full study. Cultures from other donors in the study were sequenced with the Oncomine TCR Beta short-read assay on an Illumina iSeq 100. SARS-CoV-2 spike-specific CD4+ TCR repertoires from before and after mRNA vaccination were compared in COVID-19 convalescent patients and in infection-naive vaccine recipients. Study-wide conclusions, independent of this receptor: At late post-vaccination timepoints, both infection-induced and vaccine-induced clones showed marked clonal contraction, consistent with waning T cell responses. The study was limited by a small number of convalescent patients, and early post-infection timepoints were lacking. Among healthy vaccine recipients, nearly all vaccine-induced clones were SARS-CoV-2 mono-reactive, and just 1 of 255 was cross-reactive with common cold coronaviruses.

Libraries were constructed by the immunoSEQ multiplex PCR assay. TCR beta CDR3 sequencing was performed on DNA from the cultured, isolated CD4+ T cells. Regarding the original processing steps: Non-productive TCR sequences were removed, reads were trimmed to the CDR3 region, and CDR3s of at least 7 amino acids were retained. Antigen-specific clonotypes were identified with the MANAFEST web app by comparing expansion in peptide wells against reference cultures. Positive clones required FDR<0.05 expansion versus reference and all other wells, odds ratio above 5, and frequency above 0.1% in two replicate wells. A clonotype was called cross-reactive if it was significantly expanded both in SARS-CoV-2 spike wells and in at least one common cold coronavirus spike condition. Using the stringdist R package, CDR3 similarity was measured by Levenshtein distance, and unrooted trees were constructed with ape in R 3.6.1. In TCRdb, the immuneACCESS table is reduced to in-frame sequences with V and J assigned. These tables do not hold every clone; where another copy was compared, an unresolved V gene accounts for under half, and the others remain unexplained. The V and J calls and clone size come from that table; D and trimming were worked out from the DNA. This sample has some 50,000 clones in its table, and 74% of those were observed once. Less than 15% of the sample belongs to the ten largest clones.

In the ViraFEST assay, PBMC were stimulated with viral peptide pools, and antigen-specific CD4+ T cell clonotypes were then identified by expansion using TCR sequencing. After roughly 11 days of culture, CD4+ T cells were isolated with the EasySep CD4+ T cell isolation kit. Each participant received two doses of an mRNA SARS-CoV-2 vaccine, either BNT162b2 or mRNA-1273. Negative nucleocapsid antibody results before and after vaccination confirmed that the healthy vaccine recipients had no prior SARS-CoV-2 infection. Each well held some 1.9 million PBMC cultured in IMDM containing roughly 5.1% human AB serum, around 10 IU/ml IL-2 and gentamicin, along with roughly 10 ug/ml peptides. Half of the culture medium was replaced with fresh IL-2-containing medium on days 3 and 7. Unless noted otherwise, every peptide stimulation condition was cultured in triplicate wells. Using Ficoll-Paque Plus gradient centrifugation, PBMC were separated from whole blood and then either used fresh or cryopreserved at -140C. The overlapping peptide pools covered the spike proteins of SARS-CoV-2 and of the common cold coronaviruses HCoV-NL63, HCoV-OC43 and HCoV-229E. The QIAamp micro DNA kit was used to extract genomic DNA from the cultured CD4+ T cells.

The V end gives up 7 bases and the J end 11 bases, leaving 12 bases in the junction not matched to a gene. From its cysteine to its phenylalanine, the CDR3 spans 13 amino acids. The kept DNA is CDR3 alone, 39 bases in frame from the first base. Via the germline V gene (reference sequence), CDR1 is LNHDA and CDR2 SQIVND. A remark on this clone: The antigen it binds to is not known. No base quality information exists; no much larger clone differs at one position.

This specimen was CD4+ T cells from PBMCs cultured with HCoV-OC43 spike peptides, taken after COVID-19 vaccination. Explained via the paper, the cell subset or site label denotes: HCoV-OC43 spike overlapping peptide pool stimulation. The TCR sequence derives from a human donor who received a COVID-19 vaccine. Recombination joined TRBV19 with TRBJ1-1, and TRBD1 matches 8 of the central bases. In nucleotides, the sequence is TGTGCCAGTATAGAGGGGACAGGACGGCGGGCTTTCTTT. It translates to CASIEGTGRRAFF.